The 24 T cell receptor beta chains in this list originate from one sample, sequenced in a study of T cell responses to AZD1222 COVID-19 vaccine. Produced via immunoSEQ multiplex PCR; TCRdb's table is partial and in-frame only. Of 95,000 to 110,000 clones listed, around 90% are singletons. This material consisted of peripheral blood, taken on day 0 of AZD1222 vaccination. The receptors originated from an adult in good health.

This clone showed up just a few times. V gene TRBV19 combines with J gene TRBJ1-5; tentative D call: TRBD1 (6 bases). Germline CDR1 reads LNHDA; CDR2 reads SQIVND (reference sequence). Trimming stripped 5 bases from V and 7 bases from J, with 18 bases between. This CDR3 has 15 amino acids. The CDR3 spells CASSRNRDGGQPQHF. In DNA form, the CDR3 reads TGTGCCAGTAGTCGCAACAGGGATGGAGGACAGCCCCAGCATTTT.

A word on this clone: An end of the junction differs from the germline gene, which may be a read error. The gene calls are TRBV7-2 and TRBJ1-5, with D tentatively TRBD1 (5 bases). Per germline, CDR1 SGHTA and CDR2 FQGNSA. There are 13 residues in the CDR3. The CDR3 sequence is CARSSSTGPPQHF. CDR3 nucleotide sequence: TGTGCCAGGAGCTCTTCGACGGGGCCGCCCCAGCATTTT.

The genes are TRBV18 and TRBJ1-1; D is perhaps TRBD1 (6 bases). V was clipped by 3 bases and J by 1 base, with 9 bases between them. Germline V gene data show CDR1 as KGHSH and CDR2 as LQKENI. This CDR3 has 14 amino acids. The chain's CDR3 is CASSPGQPNTEAFF. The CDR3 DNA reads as TGTGCCAGCTCACCCGGACAGCCGAACACTGAAGCTTTCTTT.

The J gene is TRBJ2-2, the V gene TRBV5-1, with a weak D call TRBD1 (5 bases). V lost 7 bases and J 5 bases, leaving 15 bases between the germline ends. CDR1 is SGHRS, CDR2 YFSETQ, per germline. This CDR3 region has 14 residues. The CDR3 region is CASGVGQSTGELFF. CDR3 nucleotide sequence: TGCGCCAGCGGGGTCGGACAATCAACCGGGGAGCTGTTTTTT.

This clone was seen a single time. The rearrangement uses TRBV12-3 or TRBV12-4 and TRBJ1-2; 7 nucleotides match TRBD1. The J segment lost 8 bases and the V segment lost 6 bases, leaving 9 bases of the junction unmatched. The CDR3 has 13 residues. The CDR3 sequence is CASRPTGERGYTF. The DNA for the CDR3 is TGTGCCAGCAGGCCCACAGGGGAAAGGGGCTACACCTTC.

The CDR3 loop reads CASSLLQGQHTTYGYTF. The DNA for the CDR3 is TGTGCCAGCAGTTTACTACAGGGACAGCACACAACGTATGGCTACACCTTC. The chain combines TRBV6-2 or TRBV6-3 with TRBJ1-2; 7 bases fit TRBD1. Trimming removed 4 bases from V and 5 bases from J; junction bases left unmatched: 16. The germline V gene has CDR1 MNHEY and CDR2 SVGEGT. This CDR3 comprises 17 residues.

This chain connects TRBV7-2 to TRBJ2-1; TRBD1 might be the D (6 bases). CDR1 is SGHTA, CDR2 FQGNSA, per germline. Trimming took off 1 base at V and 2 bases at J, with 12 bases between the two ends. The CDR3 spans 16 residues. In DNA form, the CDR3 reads TGTGCCAGCAGCTTAGGGTTAGGGGGACCCTACAATGAGCAGTTCTTC. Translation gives CASSLGLGGPYNEQFF.

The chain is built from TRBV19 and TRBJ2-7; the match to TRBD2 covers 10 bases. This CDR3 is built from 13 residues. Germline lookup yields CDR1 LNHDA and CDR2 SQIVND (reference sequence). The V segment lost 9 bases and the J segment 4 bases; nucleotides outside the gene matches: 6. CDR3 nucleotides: TGTGCCAGCCCGGGACTAGCGAGTTACGAGCAGTACTTC. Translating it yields CASPGLASYEQYF.

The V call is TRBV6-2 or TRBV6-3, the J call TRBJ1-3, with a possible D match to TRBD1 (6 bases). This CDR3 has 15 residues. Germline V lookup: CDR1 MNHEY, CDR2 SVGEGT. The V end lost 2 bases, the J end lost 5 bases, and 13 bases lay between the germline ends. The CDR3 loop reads CASSYPMDRRNTIYF. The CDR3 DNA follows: TGTGCCAGCAGTTACCCAATGGACAGAAGAAACACCATATATTTT.

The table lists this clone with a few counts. The CDR3 nucleotides read TGTGCCTGGGGAACAGGAGCGGACTACGAGCAGTACTTC. Residues: CAWGTGADYEQYF. This rearrangement joins TRBV30 to TRBJ2-7, with D perhaps given as TRBD1 or TRBD2 (5 bases each). V lost 5 bases and J lost 3, with 14 bases in between. The CDR3 length is 13 residues. Germline V gives CDR1 GTSNPN, CDR2 SVGIG (reference sequence).

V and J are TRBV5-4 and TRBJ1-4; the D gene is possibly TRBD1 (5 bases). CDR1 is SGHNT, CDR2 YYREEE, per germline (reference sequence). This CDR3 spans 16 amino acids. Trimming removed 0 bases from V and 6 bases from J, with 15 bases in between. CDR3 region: CASSLALQGGHEKLFF. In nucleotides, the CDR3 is TGTGCCAGCAGCTTGGCTCTCCAGGGCGGCCATGAAAAACTGTTTTTT.

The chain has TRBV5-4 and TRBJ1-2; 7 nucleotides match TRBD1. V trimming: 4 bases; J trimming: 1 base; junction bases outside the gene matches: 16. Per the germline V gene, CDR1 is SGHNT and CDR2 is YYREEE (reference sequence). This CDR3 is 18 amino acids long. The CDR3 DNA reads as TGTGCCAGCAGCCGGAACCTGGACAGGAGAGCCGTTAACTATGGCTACACCTTC. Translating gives CASSRNLDRRAVNYGYTF.

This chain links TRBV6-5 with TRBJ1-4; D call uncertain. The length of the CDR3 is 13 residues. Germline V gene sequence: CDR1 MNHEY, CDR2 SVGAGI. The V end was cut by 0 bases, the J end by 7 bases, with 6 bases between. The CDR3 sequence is CASSYSRSEKLFF. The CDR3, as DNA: TGTGCCAGCAGTTACTCTCGTAGTGAAAAACTGTTTTTT.

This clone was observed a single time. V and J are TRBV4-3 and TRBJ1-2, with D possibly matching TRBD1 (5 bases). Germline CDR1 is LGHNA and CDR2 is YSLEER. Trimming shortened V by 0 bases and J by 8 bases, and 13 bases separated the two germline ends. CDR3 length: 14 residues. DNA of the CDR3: TGCGCCAGCAGCCAAGATCGGGGGGACCGGGGCTACACCTTC. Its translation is CASSQDRGDRGYTF.

DNA for the CDR3: TGTGCCAGCAGCGCAGGTCGGGGGAACCCGCCAACTAATGAAAAACTGTTTTTT. It is translated as CASSAGRGNPPTNEKLFF. The V call is TRBV9, the J call TRBJ1-4, with D possibly matching TRBD1 (5 bases). This CDR3 comprises 18 residues. CDR1 is SGDLS, CDR2 YYNGEE, per germline. The V end was cut by 3 bases, the J end by 0 bases, with 18 bases between.

CDR3 residues: CASSVEGLGNQPQHF. The CDR3 DNA is TGTGCCAGCAGCGTAGAGGGGCTGGGCAATCAGCCCCAGCATTTT. The gene calls are TRBV9 and TRBJ1-5; D perhaps matches TRBD1 (5 bases). V lost 0 bases and J lost 2, with 9 bases in between. This CDR3 has 15 residues. CDR1 is SGDLS and CDR2 is YYNGEE in the germline V gene.

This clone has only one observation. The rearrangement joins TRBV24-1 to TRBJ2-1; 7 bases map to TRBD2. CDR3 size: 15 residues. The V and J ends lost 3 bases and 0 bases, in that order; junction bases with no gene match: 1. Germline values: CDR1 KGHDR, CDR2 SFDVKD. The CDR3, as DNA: TGTGCCACCAGTGATCCTAGCGGCTCCTACAATGAGCAGTTCTTC. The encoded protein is CATSDPSGSYNEQFF.

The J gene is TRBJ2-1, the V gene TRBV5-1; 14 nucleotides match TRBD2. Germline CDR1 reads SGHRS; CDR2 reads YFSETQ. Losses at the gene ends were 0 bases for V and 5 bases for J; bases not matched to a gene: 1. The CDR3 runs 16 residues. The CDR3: CASSLGLAGGHNEQFF. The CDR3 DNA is TGCGCCAGCAGCTTGGGACTAGCGGGGGGGCACAATGAGCAGTTCTTC.

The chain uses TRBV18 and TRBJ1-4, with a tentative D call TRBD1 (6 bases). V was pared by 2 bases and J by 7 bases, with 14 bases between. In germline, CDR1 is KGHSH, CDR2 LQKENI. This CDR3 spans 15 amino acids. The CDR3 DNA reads TGTGCCAGCTCACCAAGAGGGCAGGGGAGTGAAAAACTGTTTTTT. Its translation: CASSPRGQGSEKLFF.

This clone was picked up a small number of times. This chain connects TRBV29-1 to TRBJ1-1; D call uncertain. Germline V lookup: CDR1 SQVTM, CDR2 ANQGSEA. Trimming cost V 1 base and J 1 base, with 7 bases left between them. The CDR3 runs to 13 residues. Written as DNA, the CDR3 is TGCAGCGTTGAAGTAGTTAGGAACACTGAAGCTTTCTTT. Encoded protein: CSVEVVRNTEAFF.

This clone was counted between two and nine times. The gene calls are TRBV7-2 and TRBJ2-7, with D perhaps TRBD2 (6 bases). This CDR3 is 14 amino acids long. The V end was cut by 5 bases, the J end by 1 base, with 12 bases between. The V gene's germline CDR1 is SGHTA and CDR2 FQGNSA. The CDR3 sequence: CASSRSGYSYEQYF. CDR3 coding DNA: TGTGCCAGCAGCCGTAGCGGATATTCCTACGAGCAGTACTTC.

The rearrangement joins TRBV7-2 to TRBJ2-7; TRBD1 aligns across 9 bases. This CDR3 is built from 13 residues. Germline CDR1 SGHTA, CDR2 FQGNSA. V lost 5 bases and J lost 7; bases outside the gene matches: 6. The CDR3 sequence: CASSGGGTGEQYF. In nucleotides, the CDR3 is TGTGCCAGCAGCGGAGGAGGGACAGGGGAGCAGTACTTC. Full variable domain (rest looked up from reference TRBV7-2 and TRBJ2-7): GAGVSQSPSNKVTEKGKDVELRCDPISGHTALYWYRQSLGQGLEFLIYFQGNSAPDKSGLPSDRFSAERTGGSVSTLTIQRTQQEDSAVYLCASSGGGTGEQYFGPGTRLTVT.

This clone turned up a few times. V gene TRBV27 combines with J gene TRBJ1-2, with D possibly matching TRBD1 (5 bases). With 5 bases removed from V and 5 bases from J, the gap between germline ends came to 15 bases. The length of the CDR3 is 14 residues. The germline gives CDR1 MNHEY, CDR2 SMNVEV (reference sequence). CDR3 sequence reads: CASSPGPRGYGYTF. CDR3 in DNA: TGTGCCAGCAGTCCGGGACCGCGAGGGTATGGCTACACCTTC.

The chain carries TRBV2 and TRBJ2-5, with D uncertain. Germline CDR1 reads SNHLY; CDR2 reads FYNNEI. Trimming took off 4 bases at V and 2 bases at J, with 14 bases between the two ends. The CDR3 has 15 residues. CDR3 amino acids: CASSVGSLIQETQYF. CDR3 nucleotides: TGTGCCAGCAGTGTCGGCAGTTTAATTCAAGAGACCCAGTACTTC.